This T cell receptor beta chain was identified during a study of OX40 agonist ivuxolimab in advanced cancers. Study-wide context: Patients were dosed with the agonistic anti-OX40 (CD134) antibody ivuxolimab. Eligibility admitted prior anti-PD-1, anti-PD-L1 or anti-CTLA-4 therapy; 35% to 40% had some. Patients in the trial were receiving intravenous ivuxolimab every 2 weeks, at doses of 0.01 to 10 mg/kg. General study findings and limits: Compared with CD4+, CD8+ T cells on average had more expanded clones.

Profiled with immunoSEQ multiplex PCR; TCRdb holds only in-frame clones, not every one. The sample contains about 40,000 clones, 80% to 90% of which appear only once. This CDR3 spans 11 amino acids. V shed 3 bases and J shed 4 bases, with 4 bases lying between them. Germline loops: CDR1 SGHKS, CDR2 YYEKEE (reference sequence). As concerns this clone: Its antigen remains unidentified.

The chain recombines TRBV5-5 with TRBJ1-1; the D is unclear. The sequence was obtained from an adult with an advanced solid tumor such as melanoma, head and neck, liver or kidney cancer. The sequences come from CD4+ or CD8+ T cells sorted from blood, collected in a trial of the OX40 agonist ivuxolimab. This CDR3 reads CASSSFTEAFF. For the CDR3, the DNA is TGTGCCAGCAGCTCGTTCACTGAAGCTTTCTTT. Full variable domain (outside the CDR3, taken from reference TRBV5-5 and TRBJ1-1): DAGVTQSPTHLIKTRGQQVTLRCSPISGHKSVSWYQQVLGQGPQFIFQYYEKEERGRGNFPDRFSARQFPNYSSELNVNALLLGDSALYLCASSSFTEAFFGQGTRLTVV.